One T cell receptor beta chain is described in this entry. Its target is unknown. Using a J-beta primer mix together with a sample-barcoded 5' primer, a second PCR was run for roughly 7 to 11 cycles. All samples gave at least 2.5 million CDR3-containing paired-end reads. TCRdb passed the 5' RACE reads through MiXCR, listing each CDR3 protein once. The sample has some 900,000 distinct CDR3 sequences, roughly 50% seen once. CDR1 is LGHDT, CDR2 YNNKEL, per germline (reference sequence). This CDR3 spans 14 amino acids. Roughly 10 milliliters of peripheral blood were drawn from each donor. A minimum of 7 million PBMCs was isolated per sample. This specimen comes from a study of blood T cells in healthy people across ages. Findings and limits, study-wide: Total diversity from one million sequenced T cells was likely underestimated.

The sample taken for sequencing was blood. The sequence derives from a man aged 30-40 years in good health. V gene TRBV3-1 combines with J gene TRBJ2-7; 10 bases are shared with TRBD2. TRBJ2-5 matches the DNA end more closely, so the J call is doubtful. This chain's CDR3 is CASSRDSSGGTQYF. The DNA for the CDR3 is TGTGCCAGCAGCCGAGATTCTAGCGGGGGGACCCAGTACTTC.